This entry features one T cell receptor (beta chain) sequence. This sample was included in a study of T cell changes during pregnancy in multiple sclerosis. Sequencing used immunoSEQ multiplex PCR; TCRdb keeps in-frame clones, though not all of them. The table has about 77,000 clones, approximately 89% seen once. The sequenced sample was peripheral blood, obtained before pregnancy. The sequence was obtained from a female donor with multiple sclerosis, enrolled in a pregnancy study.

The CDR3 DNA reads TGCGCCAGCAGCTACGGAGGCGGGCGGGGGTCATTAGATACGCAGTATTTT. Encoded protein: CASSYGGGRGSLDTQYF. The V gene is TRBV5-1, the J gene TRBJ2-3, with 7 bases lining up with TRBD2. The CDR3 has 17 amino acids. Germline-derived CDR1 and CDR2 are SGHRS and YFSETQ. With V trimmed by 3 bases and J by 5 bases, 15 bases remained unmatched.